This T cell receptor beta chain was retrieved from a study of shared clonotypes between healthy human individuals (TCRdb year 2020). In the study overall: The cohort comprised a couple of women and a few men aged 18 to 49 years. For each donor, CD4 naive and CD4 memory were each run on three plates, CD8 naive on two plates, and CD8 memory on one plate. The study deeply sequenced blood TCR repertoires of about 5 healthy adults to estimate repertoire size and the extent of clonotype sharing between individuals. To increase sequencing depth and limit assay-specific biases, TCR repertoire library preparation and sequencing were carried out by different laboratories using diverse techniques. Per donor, leukapheresis produced somewhere between about 0.8 and 9 billion PBMCs.

Using the deep immunoSEQ assay, multiplex PCR amplified TCR CDR3 regions from genomic DNA. Extracted genomic DNA from each cell subset was spread evenly across all wells of several immunoSEQ 96-well plates, with each plate serving as a replicate. Each replicate PCR for sorted subsets received about 220 ng genomic DNA, equal to 30,000 or so T cell genomes. Purified libraries were quantified with a Qubit 3.0 fluorometer, sized on a Bioanalyzer 2100, and re-quantified with the KAPA Library Quantification kit. A separate single-read 150-cycle Illumina NextSeq 550 flow cell was used to sequence each immunoSEQ 96-well plate. The authors processed their data as follows. The immunoSEQ output contained only junctional sequences without quality scores, so filtering could not match that applied to full-length reads. Sequences were annotated with PyIR, a Python wrapper for IgBLAST v1.9, and V/J genes and CDR3 were assigned using IMGT germline references. Reads with weak V/J assignments (E-value above 1e-6), missing CDR3, stop codons, out-of-frame junctions, or ambiguous translated residues were removed. V3J clonotypes were defined as sequences sharing an identical inferred V gene, J gene, and CDR3 amino acid sequence. Percentage overlap between repertoires was calculated by dividing the number of shared unique clonotypes by the size of the smaller repertoire. Richness of each repertoire was evaluated using RTK rarefaction, the Chao1 estimator, and Recon v2.1 estimates of unobserved clonotypes. Generation probabilities for all TCRbeta clonotypes obtained by the gDNA method from a handful of donors were computed using OLGA. Sourced from immuneACCESS, this table was stored by TCRdb with only in-frame sequences that have V and J called. A share of the clones is absent; for the studies checked, an unresolved V gene accounts for under half, and the remainder has no known explanation. V and J calls and clone size are as listed in that table; D and trimming were resolved from the DNA. This sample holds about 1,800,000 clones; about 95% were observed only once. The ten largest clonotypes hold 1% to 1.5% of the sample.

CD8 naive samples consisted of CD45RO-negative cells that were positively selected for CCR7, yielding a CD45RA+CCR7+ population without TemRA cells. Healthy HIV-negative adults with no recently reported acute infections or vaccinations were included as donors. All donors were Caucasian adults living in Nashville, Tennessee, USA. Blood was collected by leukapheresis, and PBMCs were isolated by Ficoll-Histopaque density gradient centrifugation and then cryopreserved in liquid nitrogen vapor phase. Purity and quantity of every magnetically sorted T cell population were checked by analytical flow cytometry. Each sorted fraction had its genomic DNA isolated and then quantified by UV absorbance on a Nanodrop 2000c. Results the study describes overall, beyond this receptor: Compared with non-shared clonotypes, clonotypes shared by all four sorted-subset donors had higher generation probabilities. Sharing across several donors was observed for approximately 5% of naive CD4, over 3% of naive CD8, 2% to 2.5% of memory CD4, and around 0.44% of memory CD8 clonotypes. Only blood was sampled, and tissue TCR repertoires likely differ from those in blood. Estimated clonotype richness was generally larger for naive than for memory subsets. Rarefaction of sorted-subset datasets indicated incomplete sequencing despite the large sequencing depth. Because the study included only a small number of donors, the genetic and exposure-history diversity represented was limited. Based on pairwise subsampling, the degree of clonotype sharing among donors was expected to be affected by sequencing depth.

In the case of this clone: Its recognized antigen is unknown. No per-base quality is available; no much larger clone lies one base away.

The CDR3 contains 16 residues, cysteine and phenylalanine counted. The read is trimmed to its CDR3 DNA, 48 bases read in frame from base 1. Trimming costs V 4 bases and J 0 bases, and their ends lie 12 bases apart. CDR1 and CDR2, per the germline V gene, are SGHTA and FQGNSA. Sequencing input: naive CD8+ T cells sorted from blood. The sample's cell subset or site label is to be understood as: CD45RA+CCR7+. The sequence is built from TRBV7-2 and TRBJ2-2; the D segment could be TRBD1, given 5 matching bases. The TCR was taken from a man between 18 and 29 years old in good health. At the DNA level, the sequence is TGTGCCAGCAGCTCGTTAGACAGCCCGAACACCGGGGAGCTGTTTTTT. It codes for CASSSLDSPNTGELFF.